This is a list of T cell receptor beta chains from one sample in a study of high-grade serous ovarian cancer treatment subgroups. TCRdb's table, derived via immunoSEQ multiplex PCR, lists solely in-frame clones and lacks some. Of about 5,600 clones in the sample, about 75% were seen once. The sample was tumor tissue. The receptors were sampled from a human patient with high-grade serous ovarian cancer. Both conserved end residues are part of each CDR3. The D gene is left open where the match is weak. Part of the rows lack a size; the others show once, few, many or a class for expanded clones.

NA NA TRBJ1-2 TRBV5-6 TGTGCCAGCAGCTTCGTAGGGTACCTCTCCGGCTACACCTTC CASSFVGYLSGYTF
NA NA TRBJ1-4 TRBV5-6 TGTGCCAGCAGGAGCCACGGACAAGAAAAACTGTTTTTT CASRSHGQEKLFF
TRBD2 once TRBJ2-5 TRBV7-2 TGTGCCAGCAGCTTAGAGCCTAGCGGGGGCGAGACCCAGTACTTC CASSLEPSGGETQYF
NA few TRBJ1-1 TRBV19 TGTGCCAGTAGTGAAGGACAGATGAACACTGAAGCTTTCTTT CASSEGQMNTEAFF
NA NA TRBJ2-6 TRBV18 TGTGCCAGCTCACCACCGTCGGGGGCTAGACCTGGGGCCAACGTCCTGACTTTC CASSPPSGARPGANVLTF
TRBD1 NA TRBJ2-1 TRBV5-4 TGTGCCAGCAGCCCCCGGGACAGGGGACACGGGGAGCAGTTCTTC CASSPRDRGHGEQFF
NA NA TRBJ1-2 TRBV1 TGCACCAGCAGCTGCCCTTGTTTGCGAAAGACCTATGGCTACACCTTC CTSSCPCLRKTYGYTF
TRBD1 NA TRBJ2-7 TRBV7-2 TGTGCCAGCAGCTTAGATACCGGGACAGGGGCCTACGAGCAGTACTTC CASSLDTGTGAYEQYF
NA NA TRBJ2-5 TRBV5-1 TGCGCCAGCAGCTTGGTGGTGGGGGCGAGCGAGACCCAGTACTTC CASSLVVGASETQYF
NA few TRBJ1-2 TRBV5-4 TGTGCCAGCAGGGTTGGGGGGAAGTATGGCTACACCTTC CASRVGGKYGYTF
NA NA TRBJ2-2 TRBV7-2 TGTGCCAGCAGCCGCCCGGGAGCGGGCCTAAACACCGGGGAGCTGTTTTTT CASSRPGAGLNTGELFF
NA few TRBJ1-6 TRBV6-4 TGTGCCAGCAGTGAAGGGGGAGGGGGACCCCTCCACTTT CASSEGGGGPLHF
NA few TRBJ1-5 TRBV19 TGTGCCAGTAGTATAGATCCGAGGGCTCGTCAGCCCCAGCATTTT CASSIDPRARQPQHF